What follows are 9 T cell receptor beta chains derived from one specimen sequenced in a study of blood T cell repertoires in COVID-19. This table comes from immunoSEQ multiplex PCR, and its TCRdb copy is limited to in-frame clones, with some not included. The profile shows 200,000 to 250,000 clones, roughly nine tenths of them singletons. The specimen sequenced was peripheral blood. These receptors all stem from a woman between 45 and 65 years old with COVID-19, enrolled during active disease.

This chain links TRBV5-1 with TRBJ2-3, with D maybe TRBD2 (5 bases). Germline V CDR1 and CDR2: SGHRS, YFSETQ. Trimming shortened V by 0 bases and J by 0 bases, and 11 bases separated the two germline ends. The CDR3 spans 16 residues. In nucleotides, the CDR3 is TGCGCCAGCAGCTTGGGGGCGAGGGATAGCACAGATACGCAGTATTTT. It is translated as CASSLGARDSTDTQYF.

This chain links TRBV11-2 with TRBJ2-7; D is unclear. Germline CDR1 reads SGHAT; CDR2 reads FQNNGV. This CDR3 has 11 amino acids. Trimming shortened V by 4 bases and J by 4 bases, and 5 bases separated the two germline ends. CDR3 in amino acids: CASSSPYEQYF. DNA of the CDR3: TGTGCCAGCAGCTCCCCGTACGAGCAGTACTTC.

The chain joins TRBV9 to TRBJ2-3; D unclear. This CDR3 comprises 13 residues. The V gene lost 4 bases and the J gene lost 0 bases, with 6 bases spanning the gap. Looked up from germline, CDR1 is SGDLS and CDR2 is YYNGEE. CDR3 sequence reads: CASSPASTDTQYF. DNA of the CDR3: TGTGCCAGCAGCCCAGCGAGCACAGATACGCAGTATTTT.

V gene TRBV25-1 combines with J gene TRBJ2-5; TRBD2 agrees at 12 bases. This CDR3 is 12 amino acids long. The V gene's germline CDR1 is MGHDK and CDR2 SYGVNS. V lost 9 bases, J lost 5 bases, and 1 base stayed unmatched. The CDR3 region has the DNA TGTGCCAGTCTAGCGGGGGGGGAGACCCAGTACTTC. Its translation: CASLAGGETQYF.

The chain employs TRBV10-3 and TRBJ1-2; TRBD1 is a possible D gene (5 bases). The germline V gene has CDR1 ENHRY and CDR2 SYGVKD. V gave up 2 bases and J gave up 4 bases, with 14 bases separating them. The CDR3 runs 15 residues. The CDR3 nucleotides read TGTGCCATCAGTGAGATGGGGGGGTTCGGCTATGGCTACACCTTC. Translating it yields CAISEMGGFGYGYTF.

The count of this clone is one. V is TRBV4-1 and J is TRBJ2-1; D possibly corresponds to TRBD2 (7 bases). CDR3 size: 14 residues. Germline CDR1 and CDR2: MGHRA and YSYEKL. V gave up 3 bases and J gave up 5 bases, with 11 bases separating them. CDR3 DNA sequence: TGCGCCAGCAGCCAGGGGAGGGGGGACAATGAGCAGTTCTTC. This encodes CASSQGRGDNEQFF.

Written as DNA, the CDR3 is TGTGCCTGGAGTCCAAGGGGACAGACTAACACTGAAGCTTTCTTT. Its protein product is CAWSPRGQTNTEAFF. This sequence joins TRBV30 and TRBJ1-1; TRBD1 matches 7 bases. This CDR3 region has 15 residues. J lost 2 bases, V lost 2 bases, and 8 bases had no gene match. Germline CDR1 GTSNPN, CDR2 SVGIG (reference sequence).

The chain joins TRBV19 to TRBJ1-4, with 7 bases lining up with TRBD1. The CDR3 contains 14 residues. J was trimmed by 8 bases and V by 6 bases; bases with no gene match: 9. The germline V gene encodes CDR1 LNHDA and CDR2 SQIVND (reference sequence). The CDR3 region has the DNA TGTGCCAGTAGAAGACAGGGAAGAGAAGAAAAACTGTTTTTT. Translating gives CASRRQGREEKLFF.

This clone appeared a single time. The V gene is TRBV19, the J gene TRBJ1-1; D is perhaps TRBD1 (6 bases). V dropped 3 bases and J dropped 4 bases, with 15 bases sitting between them. The CDR3 loop spans 15 amino acids. Per the germline V gene, CDR1 is LNHDA and CDR2 is SQIVND (reference sequence). The CDR3 region has the DNA TGTGCCAGTAGTATCCGTAACAGGGAAGGCACTGAAGCTTTCTTT. Translating it yields CASSIRNREGTEAFF.